The subject of this entry is one T cell receptor beta chain. Its cognate antigen is unknown. This entry is derived from a study of cytomegalovirus exposure and HLA in healthy donors. Overall study results and limits: For most TCR beta V segments, an earlier analysis put the productive rate at about 87% or about 30% of the time. The authors assumed roughly uniform sequencing depth across donors for presence/absence analyses.

V was pared by 0 bases and J by 4 bases, with 13 bases between. The CDR3 contains 16 residues. Germline CDR1 and CDR2: MNHEY and SVGAGI. PCR amplification relied on 60 Vbeta primers (plus 13 Jbeta primers). Authors' methods: Later reanalysis found roughly 80 million unique TCR beta chains, around 11 million of them shared. Here immunoSEQ multiplex PCR was the method, and the copy in TCRdb shows in-frame clones only, minus some. The DNA was the basis for D and trimming; V, J and clone size are from that table. The sample records 200,000 to 250,000 clones, over 60% being singletons. This sequence originates from a man in his late teens or twenties in good health and CMV-seronegative. Sequencing used PBMCs. The chain carries TRBV6-5 and TRBJ2-1; D gene unclear. In DNA form, the CDR3 reads TGTGCCAGCAGTTACTCTACCCGGTTACTTTACAATGAGCAGTTCTTC. As protein: CASSYSTRLLYNEQFF.